Each of the 25 T cell receptor beta chains below was sequenced from the same sample in a study of shared clonotypes between healthy human individuals. It was CD45RO-negative cells, positively selected for CCR7, that made up naive CD8 cells, with terminally differentiated effector memory CD45RA+ cells excluded. The table came from immunoSEQ multiplex PCR; TCRdb's copy has only in-frame clones and leaves some out. The sample records about 2.1 million clones, about 93% being singletons. The sequenced sample was naive CD8+ T cells from PBMCs. Receptors were obtained from a man aged 18 to 29 in good health. Some clones in this sample may be carry-over from other donors' samples.

The chain uses TRBV6-1 and TRBJ1-1; the D is unclear. CDR1 is MNHNS and CDR2 is SASEGT in the germline V gene. The V and J ends lost 6 bases and 0 bases respectively, with 11 bases between them. The CDR3 has 14 amino acids. The CDR3 loop reads CASRGRLLNTEAFF. The CDR3, as DNA: TGTGCCAGCAGAGGACGGTTACTGAACACTGAAGCTTTCTTT.

About this clone: Different DNA sequences within this sample yield the same CDR3. The chain employs TRBV4-3 and TRBJ2-7; 10 bases align to TRBD1. CDR1 and CDR2 from the germline V gene are LGHNA and YSLEER. This CDR3 has 15 residues. With V trimmed by 1 base and J by 1 base, 1 base remained unmatched. CDR3 nucleotide sequence: TGCGCCAGCAGCCAAGGACAGGGGGCATCCTACGAGCAGTACTTC. Translating it yields CASSQGQGASYEQYF.

The chain carries TRBV10-3 and TRBJ1-5; D is uncertain. The V end was cut by 3 bases, the J end by 2 bases, with 17 bases between. Looked up from germline, CDR1 is ENHRY and CDR2 is SYGVKD. The length of the CDR3 is 17 residues. This CDR3 reads CAISERAGLGGNQPQHF. In nucleotides, the CDR3 is TGTGCCATCAGTGAAAGGGCGGGGTTGGGCGGCAATCAGCCCCAGCATTTT.

The chain recombines TRBV6-1 with TRBJ2-2; D uncertain. The CDR3 extends over 15 amino acids. Germline lookup yields CDR1 MNHNS and CDR2 SASEGT. Deletions cut 5 bases from V and 0 bases from J, with 10 bases between. The CDR3, as DNA: TGTGCCAGCAGTACCCGACGGACGAACACCGGGGAGCTGTTTTTT. Translating it yields CASSTRRTNTGELFF.

The rearrangement uses TRBV14 and TRBJ2-7; 10 nucleotides agree with TRBD2. V gave up 2 bases and J gave up 6 bases; unmatched junction bases: 10. Germline CDR1 SGHDN, CDR2 FVKESK. This CDR3 region has 16 residues. The CDR3 spells CASSQFDSGRPLEQYF. DNA of the CDR3: TGTGCCAGCAGCCAATTTGATAGCGGGAGGCCCCTCGAGCAGTACTTC.

As for this clone: Other nucleotide sequences from this sample produce the same CDR3. The gene calls are TRBV6-5 and TRBJ2-7; 8 bases agree with TRBD1. Germline lookup yields CDR1 MNHEY and CDR2 SVGAGI. V lost 0 bases, J lost 7 bases, and 5 bases stayed unmatched. CDR3 length: 14 residues. The CDR3: CASSYSGRGREQYF. The CDR3 nucleotides read TGTGCCAGCAGTTACTCGGGCAGGGGGCGGGAGCAGTACTTC.

V and J are TRBV9 and TRBJ2-7; D is unresolved. The CDR3 consists of 13 residues. V was clipped by 3 bases and J by 5 bases, with 12 bases between them. Germline V CDR1 and CDR2: SGDLS, YYNGEE. Written as DNA, the CDR3 is TGTGCCAGCAGCGGAGGCCTTATGGACGAGCAGTACTTC. Amino acids: CASSGGLMDEQYF.

The V gene is TRBV14, the J gene TRBJ2-7; 8 positions agree with TRBD2. The germline V gene has CDR1 SGHDN and CDR2 FVKESK. V shed 1 base, J shed 7 bases, and the junction held 9 bases outside the gene matches. This CDR3 is 15 amino acids long. CDR3 nucleotide sequence: TGTGCCAGCAGCCAAGCGGGAGGGCCATTCGTTGAGCAGTACTTC. Protein product: CASSQAGGPFVEQYF.

The J gene is TRBJ2-2, the V gene TRBV28, with a weak D call TRBD1 (6 bases). The germline V and J ends were trimmed by 4 bases and 3 bases, with 15 bases remaining between them. CDR1 and CDR2 (germline): MDHEN, SYDVKM. The CDR3 loop spans 16 amino acids. In nucleotides, the CDR3 is TGTGCCAGCAGTTACCCCTTGAGGGGGTACACCGGGGAGCTGTTTTTT. This encodes CASSYPLRGYTGELFF.

The chain is built from TRBV5-4 and TRBJ2-7; D not certain. The germline V gene has CDR1 SGHNT and CDR2 YYREEE (reference sequence). With 1 base removed from V and 1 base from J, the gap between germline ends came to 9 bases. The CDR3 loop spans 14 amino acids. CDR3 protein: CASSLKVGSYEQYF. CDR3 bases: TGTGCCAGCAGCTTGAAGGTGGGTTCCTACGAGCAGTACTTC.

This clone has just one count. The CDR3 sequence is CASSPGTSGRGSYNEQFF. CDR3 DNA sequence: TGTGCCAGCAGCCCTGGGACTAGCGGGAGGGGGTCCTACAATGAGCAGTTCTTC. The chain has TRBV27 and TRBJ2-1; the match to TRBD2 covers 16 bases. There are 18 residues in the CDR3. J lost 1 base, V lost 6 bases, and 6 bases had no gene match. Per germline, CDR1 MNHEY and CDR2 SMNVEV (reference sequence).

In regard to this clone: Other nucleotide sequences from this sample produce the same CDR3. The chain recombines TRBV10-3 with TRBJ2-7; 11 nucleotides match TRBD1. V shed 0 bases and J 4 bases; nucleotides not matched to a gene: 2. CDR3 size: 15 residues. The germline gives CDR1 ENHRY, CDR2 SYGVKD. The CDR3, as DNA: TGTGCCATCAGTGAGTCAGGGACAGGGGGGTACGAGCAGTACTTC. It specifies CAISESGTGGYEQYF.

This chain connects TRBV6-5 to TRBJ2-3; TRBD1 is a possible D gene (6 bases). CDR1 and CDR2 (germline): MNHEY, SVGAGI. V was trimmed by 8 bases and J by 6 bases, leaving 18 bases between them. This CDR3 region has 14 residues. This CDR3 reads CASWGHHGRDTQYF. The CDR3 DNA is TGTGCCAGCTGGGGACATCACGGCAGGGATACGCAGTATTTT.

This chain connects TRBV5-8 to TRBJ1-1; D remains ambiguous. Per the germline V gene, CDR1 is SGHTS and CDR2 is YDEGEE. This CDR3 comprises 10 residues. V was trimmed by 6 bases and J by 6 bases, leaving 6 bases between them. Written as DNA, the CDR3 is TGTGCCAGCATCCCCCCTGAAGCTTTCTTT. Amino acid sequence: CASIPPEAFF.

The J gene is TRBJ2-1, the V gene TRBV7-3, with no clear D. V lost 0 bases, J lost 4 bases, and 13 bases lay in between. CDR3 length: 16 residues. Germline lookup yields CDR1 SGHTA and CDR2 FQGTGA. This CDR3 is CASSLTTYPPYNEQFF. The CDR3 bases are TGTGCCAGCAGCTTAACGACTTACCCGCCTTACAATGAGCAGTTCTTC.

The chain links TRBV9 to TRBJ2-2, with a weak D call TRBD2 (7 bases). Per the germline V gene, CDR1 is SGDLS and CDR2 is YYNGEE. CDR3 length equals 17 residues. The germline V and J ends were trimmed by 3 bases and 3 bases, with 18 bases remaining between them. The CDR3 loop is CASSARRGAGDTGELFF. CDR3 in DNA: TGTGCCAGCAGCGCTCGACGGGGGGCGGGAGACACCGGGGAGCTGTTTTTT.

V usage is TRBV28 and J usage is TRBJ2-7; 8 bases match TRBD1. Germline lookup yields CDR1 MDHEN and CDR2 SYDVKM. The V segment lost 3 bases and the J segment 2 bases; nucleotides outside the gene matches: 9. This CDR3 contains 16 residues. This CDR3 is CASSFVVGTGTYEQYF. In DNA form, the CDR3 reads TGTGCCAGCAGTTTCGTCGTCGGGACAGGAACCTACGAGCAGTACTTC.

Regarding this clone: In the same sample, other DNA sequences code for this CDR3. The gene calls are TRBV4-3 and TRBJ1-3; perhaps TRBD1 as D (5 bases). Germline values: CDR1 LGHNA, CDR2 YSLEER. This CDR3 comprises 15 residues. The V end lost 1 base, the J end lost 4 bases, and 11 bases lay between the germline ends. In nucleotides, the CDR3 is TGCGCCAGCAGCCAAGGGTCGGGGCCCGGAAACACCATATATTTT. This translates into CASSQGSGPGNTIYF.

The chain joins TRBV4-2 to TRBJ2-5; 13 nucleotides align to TRBD2. The CDR3 contains 16 residues. Germline CDR1 reads LGHNA; CDR2 reads YNFKEQ. J gave up 4 bases and V 4 bases, and 6 bases lay outside the gene matches. The CDR3 nucleotides are TGTGCCAGCAGCCCCCGGACTAGCGGGAGAATAGAGACCCAGTACTTC. This gives the protein CASSPRTSGRIETQYF.

This sequence joins TRBV7-3 and TRBJ1-1; no reliable D call. Germline V gives CDR1 SGHTA, CDR2 FQGTGA. V lost 0 bases and J 0 bases, leaving 11 bases between the germline ends. The CDR3 length is 16 residues. The CDR3 protein is CASSLTPGLMNTEAFF. In nucleotides, the CDR3 is TGTGCCAGCAGCTTAACGCCCGGGCTGATGAACACTGAAGCTTTCTTT.

This sequence joins TRBV9 and TRBJ2-7, with 8 bases identical to TRBD2. Germline CDR1 is SGDLS and CDR2 is YYNGEE. CDR3 size: 15 residues. Trimming at V came to 0 bases and at J to 5 bases, leaving 7 bases not matched to a gene. The CDR3 region is CASSVDGRAVNEQYF. The CDR3 nucleotides read TGTGCCAGCAGCGTAGACGGGAGGGCCGTCAACGAGCAGTACTTC.

The CDR3 spells CSVAGESASTEAFF. The CDR3 nucleotides are TGCAGCGTTGCGGGAGAGTCCGCCTCCACTGAAGCTTTCTTT. V gene TRBV29-1 combines with J gene TRBJ1-1; D uncertain. Germline loops: CDR1 SQVTM, CDR2 ANQGSEA. The CDR3 totals 14 residues. V gave up 4 bases and J gave up 4 bases, with 16 bases separating them.

About this clone itself: The same CDR3 also results from other DNA sequences found in this sample. The chain uses TRBV9 and TRBJ2-7; no clear D gene. V lost 3 bases, J lost 0 bases, and 10 bases lay in between. The CDR3 length is 14 residues. CDR1 is SGDLS, CDR2 YYNGEE, per germline. The CDR3 reads CASSDRGDSYEQYF. The DNA of the CDR3 is TGTGCCAGCAGCGACCGCGGCGACTCCTACGAGCAGTACTTC.

The rearrangement joins TRBV7-9 to TRBJ1-2; 8 nucleotides align to TRBD1. CDR1 and CDR2 (germline): SEHNR, FQNEAQ (reference sequence). The CDR3 spans 15 residues. J gave up 6 bases and V 5 bases, and 11 bases lay outside the gene matches. In DNA form, the CDR3 reads TGTGCCAGCAGCCAAGGACAGGGCGCGGTTGATGGCTACACCTTC. Amino acids: CASSQGQGAVDGYTF.

This chain connects TRBV7-3 to TRBJ2-7; D perhaps matches TRBD2 (5 bases). Trimming left V 1 base short and J 2 bases short, with 15 bases between. Germline V gene data show CDR1 as SGHTA and CDR2 as FQGTGA. This CDR3 is built from 16 residues. The CDR3 spells CASSLKFTSKAYEQYF. The CDR3, as DNA: TGTGCCAGCAGCTTAAAGTTCACTAGTAAGGCCTACGAGCAGTACTTC.